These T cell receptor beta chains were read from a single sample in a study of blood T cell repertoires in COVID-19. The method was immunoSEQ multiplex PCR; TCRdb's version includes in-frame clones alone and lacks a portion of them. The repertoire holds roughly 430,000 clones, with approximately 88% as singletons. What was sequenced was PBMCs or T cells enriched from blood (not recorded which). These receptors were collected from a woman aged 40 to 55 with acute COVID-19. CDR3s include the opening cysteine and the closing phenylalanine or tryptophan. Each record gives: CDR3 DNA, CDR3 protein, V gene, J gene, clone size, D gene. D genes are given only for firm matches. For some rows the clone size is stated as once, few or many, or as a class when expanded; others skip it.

CDR3 DNA: TGCGCCAGCAGCTCCTCCAGGAACACCGGGACAGGGGGCTACGAGCAGTACTTC
CDR3 protein: CASSSSRNTGTGGYEQYF
V gene: TRBV23-1
J gene: TRBJ2-7
clone size: NA
D gene: TRBD1

CDR3 DNA: TGCGCCAGCAGCACCGGACTAGCGGGGGGGCCTTCCGGGGAGCTGTTTTTT
CDR3 protein: CASSTGLAGGPSGELFF
V gene: TRBV5-1
J gene: TRBJ2-2
clone size: NA
D gene: TRBD2

CDR3 DNA: TGTGCCACCAGCACTATGACAGGGGTCCACGAGCAGTACTTC
CDR3 protein: CATSTMTGVHEQYF
V gene: TRBV15
J gene: TRBJ2-7
clone size: once
D gene: TRBD1

CDR3 DNA: TGTGCCAGCAGTGAATTGGGACACAAGGGGGATACGCAGTATTTT
CDR3 protein: CASSELGHKGDTQYF
V gene: TRBV2
J gene: TRBJ2-3
clone size: NA
D gene: NA

CDR3 DNA: TGTGCCAGCAGCGCGAGGACTAGCGGGGGAACCGCCTACAATGAGCAGTTCTTC
CDR3 protein: CASSARTSGGTAYNEQFF
V gene: TRBV9
J gene: TRBJ2-1
clone size: once
D gene: TRBD2

CDR3 DNA: TGTGCCAGTAGTTTCATCTCGGGGGGAAACACCATATATTTT
CDR3 protein: CASSFISGGNTIYF
V gene: TRBV19
J gene: TRBJ1-3
clone size: NA
D gene: NA

CDR3 DNA: TGTGCCTGCAGCCAAGGACAGGGGGCGCCGATCGCCTTC
CDR3 protein: CACSQGQGAPIAF
V gene: TRBV30
J gene: TRBJ1-2
clone size: NA
D gene: TRBD1

CDR3 DNA: TGTGCCAGCTCACCGGGTACGGGGGGCACAGATACGCAGTATTTT
CDR3 protein: CASSPGTGGTDTQYF
V gene: TRBV18
J gene: TRBJ2-3
clone size: NA
D gene: NA

CDR3 DNA: TGTGCCAGCAGCGCCGGGACTCACTATGGCTACACCTTC
CDR3 protein: CASSAGTHYGYTF
V gene: TRBV9
J gene: TRBJ1-2
clone size: NA
D gene: NA

CDR3 DNA: TGTGCCAGCAGCCAAGATTGGACAGGGGGGGGAAATGAGCAGTTCTTC
CDR3 protein: CASSQDWTGGGNEQFF
V gene: TRBV4-2
J gene: TRBJ2-1
clone size: NA
D gene: TRBD1

CDR3 DNA: TGTGCCAGCAGCTCCCAGGTAGCGGATTACAATGAGCAGTTCTTC
CDR3 protein: CASSSQVADYNEQFF
V gene: TRBV7-2
J gene: TRBJ2-1
clone size: NA
D gene: NA

CDR3 DNA: TGTGCCTGGAGTGTACCCGAAGCGGGGGGCGCAGATACGCAGTATTTT
CDR3 protein: CAWSVPEAGGADTQYF
V gene: TRBV30
J gene: TRBJ2-3
clone size: NA
D gene: TRBD2

CDR3 DNA: TGTGCCAGCAGCCAATTGCCAATCGGGGGGAATGAGCAGTTCTTC
CDR3 protein: CASSQLPIGGNEQFF
V gene: TRBV3-1/TRBV3-2
J gene: TRBJ2-1
clone size: NA
D gene: TRBD2

CDR3 DNA: TGTGCCAGTAGTATTACCAGTCTCGATAACTATGGCTACACCTTC
CDR3 protein: CASSITSLDNYGYTF
V gene: TRBV19
J gene: TRBJ1-2
clone size: NA
D gene: NA

CDR3 DNA: TGCAGTGCTAGTCCGAGCATGAACACTGAAGCTTTCTTT
CDR3 protein: CSASPSMNTEAFF
V gene: TRBV20-1
J gene: TRBJ1-1
clone size: NA
D gene: NA

CDR3 DNA: TGTGCCAGCAGGGCAAAACAGGATCCGGGCACTGAAGCTTTCTTT
CDR3 protein: CASRAKQDPGTEAFF
V gene: TRBV2
J gene: TRBJ1-1
clone size: NA
D gene: NA